These 15 T cell receptor beta chains share one sample of origin, sequenced in a study of blood T cells in healthy people across ages. A second PCR, run for about 6 to 12 cycles, used a sample-barcoded 5' primer plus a J-beta primer mix. TCRdb reprocessed the 5' RACE reads via MiXCR and lists one record per CDR3 protein. The sample carries approximately 1,100,000 distinct CDR3 sequences, 35% to 50% recorded once. Input material: blood. The receptor source for this set is a woman aged 60-70 years in good health.

This chain joins TRBV4-1 and TRBJ2-1; tentative D call: TRBD2 (5 bases). Germline CDR1 reads MGHRA; CDR2 reads YSYEKL. The CDR3 is 17 amino acids. Trimming left V 4 bases short and J 2 bases short, with 18 bases between. The CDR3 DNA reads TGCGCCAGCAGCCCTCTTAAACGGGGAGCTACCTACAATGAGCAGTTCTTC. Amino acids: CASSPLKRGATYNEQFF.

V gene TRBV27 combines with J gene TRBJ2-4; D remains unclear. The germline V gene encodes CDR1 MNHEY and CDR2 SMNVEV (reference sequence). Trimming stripped 4 bases from V and 4 bases from J, with 11 bases between. This CDR3 comprises 14 residues. The CDR3 protein is CASSSRTVKNIQYF. In DNA, the CDR3 is TGTGCCAGCAGTTCCAGGACGGTAAAAAACATTCAGTACTTC.

This sequence joins TRBV6-2 or TRBV6-3 and TRBJ1-1; TRBD1 is a possible D gene (5 bases). V was trimmed by 2 bases and J by 1 base, leaving 17 bases between them. The CDR3 contains 17 residues. Germline CDR1 is MNHEY and CDR2 is SVGEGT. The CDR3 DNA sequence: TGTGCCAGCAGTTACGAGGCGGGGGTTTATTGGAACACTGAAGCTTTCTTT. It specifies CASSYEAGVYWNTEAFF.

The chain is built from TRBV6-1 and TRBJ2-7; 7 nucleotides line up with TRBD1. V dropped 4 bases and J dropped 2; count of bases not matched to a gene: 8. CDR3 length: 15 residues. The V gene's germline CDR1 is MNHNS and CDR2 SASEGT. The CDR3 here is CASSAETGPTYEQYF. The CDR3 bases are TGTGCCAGCAGTGCAGAGACAGGGCCTACCTACGAGCAGTACTTC.

Notes on this clonotype: Its ends do not fully match the called genes, so a read error is possible. The genes are TRBV3-1 and TRBJ2-1; 15 bases are shared with TRBD2. Germline lookup yields CDR1 LGHDT and CDR2 YNNKEL (reference sequence). The CDR3 sequence is 15 residues long. For the CDR3, the DNA is TGTACCAGCAGCCAAGGGACTAGCGGGAGGTCTGAGCAGTTCTTC. As protein: CTSSQGTSGRSEQFF.

This sequence joins TRBV15 and TRBJ2-5, with D perhaps given as TRBD1 or TRBD2 (6 bases each). Germline V gene sequence: CDR1 LNHNV, CDR2 YYDKDF (reference sequence). V lost 0 bases and J lost 1, with 15 bases in between. CDR3 size: 17 residues. The CDR3 nucleotides read TGTGCCACCAGCAGAGATCTGGAGGGGGTTGGCCAAGAGACCCAGTACTTC. As protein: CATSRDLEGVGQETQYF. The full variable domain, with the rest looked up from reference TRBV15 and TRBJ2-5, is DAMVIQNPRYQVTQFGKPVTLSCSQTLNHNVMYWYQQKSSQAPKLLFHYYDKDFNNEADTPDNFQSRRPNTSFCFLDIRSPGLGDTAMYLCATSRDLEGVGQETQYFGPGTRLLVL.

This clonotype was counted a few times. The chain carries TRBV2 and TRBJ2-7; TRBD1 or TRBD2 may be the D gene (5 bases each). CDR3 size: 11 residues. The ends were cut back, 4 bases at V and 8 bases at J, with 9 bases in the middle. In germline, CDR1 is SNHLY, CDR2 FYNNEI. The CDR3 bases are TGTGCCAGCAGTGGACCGGGACAGCAGTACTTC. Protein: CASSGPGQQYF. Supplemented by reference TRBV2 and TRBJ2-7, the full variable domain reads EPEVTQTPSHQVTQMGQEVILRCVPISNHLYFYWYRQILGQKVEFLVSFYNNEISEKSEIFDDQFSVERPDGSNFTLKIRSTKLEDSAMYFCASSGPGQQYFGPGTRLTVT.

As regards this clonotype: Germline and junction disagree at one end, which may indicate a read error. This chain links TRBV6-5 with TRBJ2-7; a weak D match, TRBD2 (6 bases). The CDR3 covers 14 residues. Germline V lookup: CDR1 MNHEY, CDR2 SVGAGI. The CDR3 DNA sequence: TGTGCCGGCAGTCGGGACTCTAGCTCCTACGAGCAGTACTTC. Amino acids: CAGSRDSSSYEQYF.

This chain links TRBV6-6 with TRBJ2-1; no firm D call. V lost 4 bases, J lost 5 bases, and 18 bases lay in between. This CDR3 spans 16 amino acids. Germline V gene sequence: CDR1 MNHNY, CDR2 SVGAGI (reference sequence). Here the CDR3 reads CASSFRAQSGDNEQFF. Written as DNA, the CDR3 is TGTGCCAGCAGTTTTAGGGCCCAATCAGGTGACAATGAGCAGTTCTTC.

This clonotype turned up a few times. The V gene is TRBV12-3 or TRBV12-4, the J gene TRBJ1-5; no firm D call. Between the trimmed V and J ends, which lost 2 bases and 1 base, there was a span of 12 bases. The CDR3 has 16 amino acids. The CDR3 region has the DNA TGTGCCAGCAGTTTATATGGCGGTGGGAGCAATCAGCCCCAGCATTTT. The encoded protein is CASSLYGGGSNQPQHF.

This clonotype has at least ten counts. The chain couples TRBV29-1 to TRBJ2-5; D uncertain. Trimming left V 0 bases short and J 6 bases short, with 8 bases between. CDR1 and CDR2 from the germline V gene are SQVTM and ANQGSEA. The CDR3 is made up of 12 amino acids. CDR3 loop: CSVEESTKTQYF. CDR3 nucleotide sequence: TGCAGCGTTGAAGAGTCGACAAAGACCCAGTACTTC.

The rearrangement uses TRBV7-2 and TRBJ2-7; D not certain. Trimming removed 1 base from V and 6 bases from J, with 16 bases in between. The CDR3 is made up of 15 amino acids. CDR1 and CDR2 (germline): SGHTA, FQGNSA. This CDR3 is CASSLVALGAGEQYF. The CDR3 region has the DNA TGTGCCAGCAGCTTAGTGGCCCTAGGAGCTGGCGAGCAGTACTTC.

Regarding this clonotype: One junction end disagrees with the germline gene, perhaps due to a read error. The rearrangement uses TRBV27 and TRBJ2-2, with D tentatively TRBD1 or TRBD2 (7 bases each). Germline-derived CDR1 and CDR2 are MNHEY and SMNVEV (reference sequence). This CDR3 has 16 residues. This chain's CDR3 is CAAGVNRGTNTGELFF. CDR3 DNA sequence: TGCGCGGCGGGGGTCAACAGGGGAACGAACACCGGGGAGCTGTTTTTT.

The chain uses TRBV5-1 and TRBJ2-5; tentative D call: TRBD2 (6 bases). The closer fit of TRBJ2-7 to the DNA end suggests the J call may be wrong. The CDR3 is 15 amino acids. CDR1 SGHRS and CDR2 YFSETQ come from the germline V gene. This CDR3 reads CASSSPAGMGYEQYF. CDR3 DNA sequence: TGCGCCAGCAGCTCCCCCGCGGGGATGGGGTACGAGCAGTACTTC.

The chain combines TRBV27 with TRBJ2-7, with D maybe TRBD1 (6 bases). The V end was cut by 4 bases, the J end by 2 bases, with 12 bases between. The CDR3 is made up of 14 amino acids. Germline lookup yields CDR1 MNHEY and CDR2 SMNVEV (reference sequence). The CDR3 loop is CASSSYRDTYEQYF. For the CDR3, the DNA is TGTGCCAGCAGTTCGTACAGGGATACCTACGAGCAGTACTTC.